This TCR beta chain was recorded in a study of Ad26.COV2.S vaccination and SARS-CoV-2 variants. Some clones are missing from TCRdb's copy, which holds only in-frame ones; the method was immunoSEQ multiplex PCR. The sample consists of roughly 410,000 clones, 83% of them appearing once. Sample treatment: around 19 received Ad26.COV2.S at low or high dose, single or two shots; 5 received placebo; per-sample allocation not given. Sampling happened 63 days after the first vaccine or placebo injection. Deletions cut 5 bases from V and 0 bases from J, with 7 bases between. The CDR3 runs to 13 residues. The germline V gene encodes CDR1 MNHEY and CDR2 SVGAGI.

V usage is TRBV6-5 and J usage is TRBJ1-1; D is unresolved. The receptor comes from a person aged 18-60 years who received the Ad26.COV2.S COVID-19 vaccine or a placebo. The sample here was peripheral blood, taken in a trial of Ad26.COV2.S vaccine versus placebo. The CDR3 DNA sequence: TGTGCCAGCAGTAGAAGCTTGAACACTGAAGCTTTCTTT. Amino acids: CASSRSLNTEAFF.